The rows below give T cell receptor beta chains drawn from one sample of a study of T cells after somatic rescue of genetic block. Profiled with immunoSEQ multiplex PCR; TCRdb holds only in-frame clones, not every one. The sample shows 60,000 to 90,000 clones, under 95% of them seen only once. Sequencing was done on a sample of peripheral blood mononuclear cells (PBMCs). Source of these receptors: a man aged 30-40 years. Both conserved end residues are part of each CDR3. D genes are given only for firm matches. Some rows have no size entry. The others give once, few or many, or a class for an expanded clone.

-	-	TRBV5-4	TRBJ1-1	CASSWDFTEAFF	TGTGCCAGCAGCTGGGACTTCACTGAAGCTTTCTTT
once	-	TRBV2	TRBJ2-2	CASSEGYRAHGELFF	TGTGCCAGCAGTGAAGGCTACAGGGCCCACGGGGAGCTGTTTTTT
-	-	TRBV4-1	TRBJ2-3	CASSPYEGVDTQYF	TGCGCCAGCAGCCCCTACGAGGGAGTAGATACGCAGTATTTT
-	TRBD1	TRBV5-6	TRBJ2-5	CASSSDRDRGGATQYF	TGTGCCAGCAGCTCAGACCGGGACAGGGGGGGTGCGACCCAGTACTTC
-	-	TRBV6-5	TRBJ2-5	CASSYSKYQETQYF	TGTGCCAGCAGTTATTCAAAGTACCAAGAGACCCAGTACTTC
few	-	TRBV6-4	TRBJ1-1	CASSEEIGTEAFF	TGTGCCAGCAGTGAAGAAATTGGGACTGAAGCTTTCTTT
-	-	TRBV2	TRBJ2-7	CASSEGRGRTYEQYF	TGTGCCAGCAGTGAAGGTCGGGGCCGGACCTACGAGCAGTACTTC
-	TRBD2	TRBV7-6	TRBJ2-3	CASSLGGWTSGNTDTQYF	TGTGCCAGCAGCTTAGGGGGTTGGACTAGCGGGAACACAGATACGCAGTATTTT
-	TRBD1	TRBV7-8	TRBJ2-5	CASPGGRGLQETQYF	TGTGCCAGCCCCGGCGGCAGGGGGCTCCAAGAGACCCAGTACTTC
-	-	TRBV20-1	TRBJ2-1	CSAFGVNEQFF	TGCAGTGCTTTCGGAGTTAATGAGCAGTTCTTC
-	-	TRBV7-9	TRBJ1-4	CASSPGQVINEKLFF	TGTGCCAGCAGCCCCGGGCAGGTGATTAATGAAAAACTGTTTTTT
once	-	TRBV7-9	TRBJ1-1	CASSRGDTEAFF	TGTGCCAGCAGCCGAGGGGACACTGAAGCTTTCTTT
-	TRBD1	TRBV9	TRBJ1-6	CASSLTGGRGPYNSPLHF	TGTGCCAGCAGCCTCACCGGGGGCAGGGGGCCCTATAATTCACCCCTCCACTTT
-	-	TRBV2	TRBJ2-2	CASSVGPGDTGELFF	TGTGCCAGCAGTGTCGGGCCGGGGGACACCGGGGAGCTGTTTTTT
-	-	TRBV7-6	TRBJ2-3	CASSVLSASDADTQYF	TGTGCCAGCAGCGTCCTCAGCGCGTCGGACGCAGATACGCAGTATTTT
once	-	TRBV28	TRBJ1-2	CASRSSSGYGYTF	TGTGCCAGCAGGTCCAGCTCGGGCTATGGCTACACCTTC
-	-	TRBV7-8	TRBJ2-7	CASSYRQVYEQYF	TGTGCCAGCAGCTACCGACAGGTCTACGAGCAGTACTTC
-	-	TRBV27	TRBJ2-1	CASSSNPRGPQEQFF	TGTGCCAGCAGTTCAAACCCTCGAGGTCCCCAGGAGCAGTTCTTC
-	-	TRBV5-1	TRBJ2-4	CASSLGRGPENIQYF	TGCGCCAGCAGCTTGGGGAGAGGGCCGGAAAACATTCAGTACTTC
-	TRBD2	TRBV27	TRBJ2-3	CASSTLAGRTDTQYF	TGTGCCAGCAGCACCTTAGCGGGGAGAACAGATACGCAGTATTTT
-	TRBD1	TRBV7-3	TRBJ2-2	CASSTTGVAGELFF	TGTGCCAGCAGCACGACAGGGGTTGCCGGGGAGCTGTTTTTT
-	-	TRBV6-6	TRBJ1-2	CASSYSGRVGYGYTF	TGTGCCAGCAGTTACTCCGGGCGCGTTGGATATGGCTACACCTTC
-	-	TRBV7-2	TRBJ2-2	CASSGLGVGELFF	TGTGCCAGCAGTGGCCTGGGTGTCGGGGAGCTGTTTTTT
-	TRBD2	TRBV7-2	TRBJ2-5	CASSLTSGRVRETQYF	TGTGCCAGCAGCCTGACTAGCGGGAGAGTGCGGGAGACCCAGTACTTC
-	-	TRBV11-2	TRBJ1-6	CASSSGRSPLHF	TGTGCCAGCAGCTCTGGGAGGTCACCCCTCCACTTT
-	-	TRBV7-2	TRBJ2-3	CASSRSDTQYF	TGTGCCAGCAGCCGTTCAGATACGCAGTATTTT
once	-	TRBV5-6	TRBJ2-7	CASSSTLRTINSYEQYF	TGTGCCAGCAGCTCCACCCTTCGGACTATAAACTCCTACGAGCAGTACTTC
-	-	TRBV2	TRBJ2-7	CASTDGQRPYEQYF	TGTGCCAGCACCGACGGACAGCGACCCTACGAGCAGTACTTC
-	-	TRBV28	TRBJ2-1	CASSSRGRGSYNEQFF	TGTGCCAGCAGCTCCCGAGGCAGGGGATCCTACAATGAGCAGTTCTTC
-	-	TRBV9	TRBJ2-2	CASSVTWRVNTGELFF	TGTGCCAGCAGCGTCACCTGGCGGGTGAACACCGGGGAGCTGTTTTTT
-	TRBD2	TRBV5-1	TRBJ2-3	CASSPRSGGFSTDTQYF	TGCGCCAGCAGCCCCCGAAGCGGGGGGTTTAGCACAGATACGCAGTATTTT
-	TRBD2	TRBV7-8	TRBJ2-3	CASSFPGGGSLDTQYF	TGTGCCAGCAGCTTTCCGGGCGGGGGATCATTGGATACGCAGTATTTT
-	-	TRBV6-5	TRBJ1-5	CASQQRPNSNQPQHF	TGTGCCAGCCAGCAGAGGCCAAATAGCAATCAGCCCCAGCATTTT
once	TRBD1	TRBV28	TRBJ1-1	CASSFQGGTGFTEAFF	TGTGCCAGCAGTTTCCAAGGCGGGACAGGGTTCACTGAAGCTTTCTTT
-	TRBD1	TRBV5-1	TRBJ1-6	CASSEDRVDNSPLHF	TGCGCCAGCAGCGAGGACAGGGTAGATAATTCACCCCTCCACTTT
-	-	TRBV9	TRBJ1-3	CASSQRPGGDTIYF	TGTGCCAGCAGCCAGCGCCCGGGGGGAGACACCATATATTTT
-	-	TRBV7-2	TRBJ2-5	CASSSQGTSGETQYF	TGTGCCAGCAGCTCCCAGGGGACATCTGGGGAGACCCAGTACTTC
-	-	TRBV7-9	TRBJ2-5	CASGRDGETQYF	TGTGCCAGCGGACGGGACGGAGAGACCCAGTACTTC
-	-	TRBV5-4	TRBJ1-1	CASSLIGHRTNTEAFF	TGTGCCAGCAGCCTAATAGGACACCGGACGAACACTGAAGCTTTCTTT
-	-	TRBV4-3	TRBJ2-1	CASSQDTALINEQFF	TGCGCCAGCAGCCAAGATACGGCTCTAATAAATGAGCAGTTCTTC
-	TRBD1	TRBV6-1	TRBJ1-5	CASSAGTENQPQHF	TGTGCCAGCAGTGCCGGGACAGAGAATCAGCCCCAGCATTTT
once	-	TRBV15	TRBJ1-4	CATSRETGGEKLFF	TGTGCCACCAGCAGAGAGACCGGGGGAGAAAAACTGTTTTTT
once	-	TRBV7-9	TRBJ2-3	CASSSNLVGLSTDTQYF	TGTGCCAGCAGCTCCAACCTGGTGGGCCTAAGCACAGATACGCAGTATTTT
-	-	TRBV9	TRBJ1-5	CASSVGGQAWNPQHF	TGTGCCAGCAGCGTGGGGGGGCAGGCTTGGAATCCCCAGCATTTT
-	-	TRBV25-1	TRBJ1-5	CASSENGVFEPQHF	TGTGCCAGCAGTGAGAATGGGGTTTTTGAGCCCCAGCATTTT
once	-	TRBV9	TRBJ2-2	CASSVLGGELFF	TGTGCCAGCAGCGTACTGGGCGGGGAGCTGTTTTTT
-	-	TRBV28	TRBJ1-5	CASSRPGGQPQHF	TGTGCCAGCAGCCGTCCCGGAGGTCAGCCCCAGCATTTT
-	TRBD1	TRBV6-5	TRBJ1-6	CASSYSTGMRNSPLHF	TGTGCCAGCAGTTACTCGACAGGGATGAGGAATTCACCCCTCCACTTT
-	-	TRBV6-1	TRBJ2-7	CASRVRRGAHEQYF	TGTGCCAGCAGGGTCAGGCGGGGTGCCCACGAGCAGTACTTC
-	-	TRBV10-2	TRBJ1-6	CARVGFTFSPLHF	TGCGCCAGGGTGGGGTTTACTTTTTCACCCCTCCACTTT
-	TRBD1	TRBV27	TRBJ1-2	CASSFGGQGLEGYTF	TGTGCCAGCAGTTTCGGGGGACAGGGGTTGGAGGGCTACACCTTC
-	-	TRBV25-1	TRBJ2-1	CASSVRNEQFF	TGTGCCAGCAGTGTGAGAAATGAGCAGTTCTTC
-	TRBD1	TRBV29-1	TRBJ1-1	CSVDRGPPGTEAFF	TGCAGCGTTGACAGGGGGCCGCCGGGGACTGAAGCTTTCTTT
-	TRBD1	TRBV6-1	TRBJ2-7	CASSDGTGVFYEQYF	TGTGCCAGCAGTGACGGGACAGGGGTCTTCTACGAGCAGTACTTC
-	-	TRBV5-1	TRBJ2-3	CASSLEGRGTDTQYF	TGCGCCAGCAGCTTGGAGGGGCGGGGCACAGATACGCAGTATTTT
-	-	TRBV7-2	TRBJ1-5	CASSFRGRNQPQHF	TGTGCCAGCAGCTTTAGAGGGCGCAATCAGCCCCAGCATTTT
-	-	TRBV30	TRBJ2-5	CAWSDTGAEETQYF	TGTGCCTGGAGTGATACCGGGGCCGAAGAGACCCAGTACTTC
-	TRBD2	TRBV2	TRBJ2-7	CASSGDSGSYEQYF	TGTGCCAGCAGTGGGGATAGCGGGAGCTACGAGCAGTACTTC